This T cell receptor beta chain was identified during a study of post-analysis software for immune sequencing data. Study findings and constraints: Patients carried roughly 5 TRBV segments more frequently than controls did, and TRBV5-6, TRBV5-1 and TRBV20-1 were among them.

A word on this clonotype: As yet, its antigen is unknown.

This CDR3 spans 14 amino acids. Germline V gene lookup returns CDR1 MGHDK and CDR2 SYGVNS. V gave up 1 base and J gave up 6 bases, with 13 bases separating them. Unique molecular identifiers were carried by the TCR beta cDNA libraries. TCRdb recomputed calls from the PCR reads with MiXCR, one row per CDR3 protein. The sample holds 400,000 to 500,000 distinct CDR3 sequences; approximately 38% are singletons and the top ten take 7.6%. The origin of this receptor is a girl aged 2-10 years with multiple sclerosis. Sequencing was carried out using blood. The chain links TRBV25-1 to TRBJ2-7; TRBD1 is a possible D gene (5 bases). The CDR3 DNA sequence: TGTGCCAGCAGTGAATCGGACACCCTTCGCGAGCAGTACTTC. Encoded protein: CASSESDTLREQYF.